What follows describes a single T cell receptor (beta chain). This sample was included in a study of beta chain features in type 1 diabetes. All of the isolated RNA was reverse transcribed, so expressed TCRB transcripts were sequenced. Sequencing was performed with immunoSEQ multiplex PCR; in TCRdb, only in-frame clones are kept and a portion is missing. The table records some 500,000 clones, about an eighth of them present only once. Trimming left V 3 bases short and J 1 base short, with 11 bases between. Germline CDR1 SQVTM, CDR2 ANQGSEA. The CDR3 spans 14 residues. The rearrangement links TRBV29-1 to TRBJ2-3; D might be TRBD1 (7 bases). The specimen was naive CD4+ T cells from blood. This sequence was found in a woman aged 18-29 years in good health. The CDR3 nucleotides are TGCAGCGTTGACAGGGGGGAAGGCACAGATACGCAGTATTTT. As protein: CSVDRGEGTDTQYF.